The rows below give T cell receptor beta chains drawn from one sample of a study of shared clonotypes between healthy human individuals. Sequencing used immunoSEQ multiplex PCR; TCRdb keeps in-frame clones, though not all of them. The sample includes about 2 million clones, approximately 95% of them seen just once. The sequenced sample was naive CD4+ T cells sorted from blood. These receptor sequences come from a young man in good health. Each CDR3 is given with its conserved first and last residue. The D gene is left open where the match is weak. Clone size, where shown, is once, few, many, or a class for clones that have expanded.

abundance: .; v_gene: TRBV19; j_gene: TRBJ2-7; d_gene: .; CDR3nt: TGTGCCAGTAGGAACACCTACGAGCAGTACTTC; CDR3aa: CASRNTYEQYF
abundance: .; v_gene: TRBV5-1; j_gene: TRBJ1-6; d_gene: .; CDR3nt: TGCGCCAGCAGCTTCGATCGTAATTCACCCCTCCACTTT; CDR3aa: CASSFDRNSPLHF
abundance: .; v_gene: TRBV9; j_gene: TRBJ2-5; d_gene: .; CDR3nt: TGTGCCAGCAGCGTGACGGTTCAAGAGACCCAGTACTTC; CDR3aa: CASSVTVQETQYF
abundance: .; v_gene: TRBV27; j_gene: TRBJ2-1; d_gene: .; CDR3nt: TGTGCCAGCAGTTTAACGGCAGACAATGAGCAGTTCTTC; CDR3aa: CASSLTADNEQFF
abundance: once; v_gene: TRBV4-2; j_gene: TRBJ1-6; d_gene: .; CDR3nt: TGTGCCAGCAGCCAAGAAACATTGGAGAATTCACCCCTCCACTTT; CDR3aa: CASSQETLENSPLHF
abundance: .; v_gene: TRBV5-6; j_gene: TRBJ1-4; d_gene: TRBD1; CDR3nt: TGTGCCAGCAGCATACGGACAGGGGGCGGTGAAAAACTGTTTTTT; CDR3aa: CASSIRTGGGEKLFF
abundance: .; v_gene: TRBV5-6; j_gene: TRBJ2-7; d_gene: .; CDR3nt: TGTGCCAGCAGCTTTGACCTGCGCGAGCAGTACTTC; CDR3aa: CASSFDLREQYF
abundance: .; v_gene: TRBV5-1; j_gene: TRBJ1-5; d_gene: .; CDR3nt: TGCGCCAGCAGCCCGGGGGAGTGGGGCGTCGGACAGCCCCAGCATTTT; CDR3aa: CASSPGEWGVGQPQHF
abundance: .; v_gene: TRBV21-1; j_gene: TRBJ2-4; d_gene: .; CDR3nt: TGTGCCAGCAGCAAAGGGTATTGGGTAGCGGGAGGGCCTGGGTCCAAAAACATTCAGTACTTC; CDR3aa: CASSKGYWVAGGPGSKNIQYF
abundance: .; v_gene: TRBV6-5; j_gene: TRBJ2-7; d_gene: TRBD1; CDR3nt: TGTGCCAGCAGTCTCGACAGGGGGGAAACCTACGAGCAGTACTTC; CDR3aa: CASSLDRGETYEQYF
abundance: few; v_gene: TRBV7-9; j_gene: TRBJ2-7; d_gene: .; CDR3nt: TGTGCCAGCAGTAGCGAGTCCGAGCAGTACTTC; CDR3aa: CASSSESEQYF
abundance: .; v_gene: TRBV19; j_gene: TRBJ2-7; d_gene: TRBD1; CDR3nt: TGTGCCAGTAGTATGGGAGGACAGGGGGCTAACGAGCAGTACTTC; CDR3aa: CASSMGGQGANEQYF
abundance: .; v_gene: TRBV18; j_gene: TRBJ1-6; d_gene: .; CDR3nt: TGTGCCAGCTCAACGGACGAAAATTCACCCCTCCACTTT; CDR3aa: CASSTDENSPLHF
abundance: .; v_gene: TRBV18; j_gene: TRBJ2-1; d_gene: .; CDR3nt: TGTGCCAGCTCCCTAGACCGGGATGAGCAGTTCTTC; CDR3aa: CASSLDRDEQFF
abundance: .; v_gene: TRBV9; j_gene: TRBJ1-3; d_gene: .; CDR3nt: TGTGCCAGCAGCGTAGGGGGGCTCTCTGGAAACACCATATATTTT; CDR3aa: CASSVGGLSGNTIYF
abundance: .; v_gene: TRBV11-2; j_gene: TRBJ2-7; d_gene: TRBD2; CDR3nt: TGTGCCAGCAGCTTAGGTGCTAGCGGGAGCTCCTACGAGCAGTACTTC; CDR3aa: CASSLGASGSSYEQYF
abundance: once; v_gene: TRBV11-2; j_gene: TRBJ2-2; d_gene: TRBD2; CDR3nt: TGTGCCAGCAGCGCCAGGACTAGCGGGAGTAAAGCCACCGGGGAGCTGTTTTTT; CDR3aa: CASSARTSGSKATGELFF
abundance: once; v_gene: TRBV7-6; j_gene: TRBJ2-7; d_gene: .; CDR3nt: TGTGCCAGCAGCTTAGCGGGAGAGGGGACCTCCTACGAGCAGTACTTC; CDR3aa: CASSLAGEGTSYEQYF
abundance: .; v_gene: TRBV19; j_gene: TRBJ1-2; d_gene: .; CDR3nt: TGTGCCAGTAGTATTAGGTGGAACTATGGCTACACCTTC; CDR3aa: CASSIRWNYGYTF
abundance: .; v_gene: TRBV5-6; j_gene: TRBJ2-5; d_gene: .; CDR3nt: TGTGCCAGCAGCTGGAGGCGGGGAAATTGGATAGAGACCCAGTACTTC; CDR3aa: CASSWRRGNWIETQYF
abundance: .; v_gene: TRBV2; j_gene: TRBJ2-1; d_gene: .; CDR3nt: TGTGCCAGCAGTGTAGGCAGGGGGGCGATGGCTGAGCAGTTCTTC; CDR3aa: CASSVGRGAMAEQFF
abundance: .; v_gene: TRBV5-8; j_gene: TRBJ2-7; d_gene: TRBD2; CDR3nt: TGTGCCAGCAGCCGCGGACTAGCGGGAGGCGACACCTACGAGCAGTACTTC; CDR3aa: CASSRGLAGGDTYEQYF
abundance: .; v_gene: TRBV25-1; j_gene: TRBJ2-2; d_gene: .; CDR3nt: TGTGCCAGCAGTGACAGGGCTAACACCGGGGAGCTGTTTTTT; CDR3aa: CASSDRANTGELFF
abundance: .; v_gene: TRBV6-1; j_gene: TRBJ2-7; d_gene: .; CDR3nt: TGTGCCAGCAGGACAGTCCTTCTCGAGCAGTACTTC; CDR3aa: CASRTVLLEQYF
abundance: .; v_gene: TRBV6-5; j_gene: TRBJ1-5; d_gene: TRBD1; CDR3nt: TGTGCCAGCAGCAGGACAGGGGGATCTCAGCCCCAGCATTTT; CDR3aa: CASSRTGGSQPQHF
abundance: .; v_gene: TRBV4-1; j_gene: TRBJ2-6; d_gene: .; CDR3nt: TGCGCCAGCAGCCAAGAGGTTTCAGGGGCCAACGTCCTGACTTTC; CDR3aa: CASSQEVSGANVLTF
abundance: .; v_gene: TRBV12-5; j_gene: TRBJ2-7; d_gene: TRBD2; CDR3nt: TGTGCTAGTGGTTTCGATACTAGCGGGAGGGCCTACGAGCAGTACTTC; CDR3aa: CASGFDTSGRAYEQYF
abundance: .; v_gene: TRBV4-1; j_gene: TRBJ1-2; d_gene: .; CDR3nt: TGCGCCAGCAGCCAAGATTCCGTGGGCTACACCTTC; CDR3aa: CASSQDSVGYTF
abundance: .; v_gene: TRBV10-3; j_gene: TRBJ2-7; d_gene: .; CDR3nt: TGTACCATCAGTGACGGGCCGGTCGGCTACGAGCAGTACTTC; CDR3aa: CTISDGPVGYEQYF
abundance: .; v_gene: TRBV28; j_gene: TRBJ1-5; d_gene: TRBD1; CDR3nt: TGTGCCAGCAGCGCAAGACAGGGAATATACAGGGTAGATCAGCCCCAGCATTTT; CDR3aa: CASSARQGIYRVDQPQHF
abundance: .; v_gene: TRBV6-1; j_gene: TRBJ1-6; d_gene: .; CDR3nt: TGTGCCAGCAGTGAAATTTGGGGAAATTCACCCCTCCACTTT; CDR3aa: CASSEIWGNSPLHF
abundance: .; v_gene: TRBV6-5; j_gene: TRBJ2-3; d_gene: TRBD2; CDR3nt: TGTGCCAGCAGTTACTCGGACTCTAGCGGGGGAACGCAGTATTTT; CDR3aa: CASSYSDSSGGTQYF
abundance: .; v_gene: TRBV10-3; j_gene: TRBJ1-4; d_gene: .; CDR3nt: TGTGCCATCAGTGAGTCGCCCGGAACTAATGAAAAACTGTTTTTT; CDR3aa: CAISESPGTNEKLFF
abundance: .; v_gene: TRBV28; j_gene: TRBJ2-1; d_gene: .; CDR3nt: TGTGCCAGCAGTTGGCAGGGGCTCGGTCTCGATGAGCAGTTCTTC; CDR3aa: CASSWQGLGLDEQFF
abundance: .; v_gene: TRBV19; j_gene: TRBJ1-5; d_gene: .; CDR3nt: TGTGCCAGTAGAGCAGGGGAAGTCAACAATCAGCCCCAGCATTTT; CDR3aa: CASRAGEVNNQPQHF
abundance: .; v_gene: TRBV7-9; j_gene: TRBJ2-1; d_gene: TRBD2; CDR3nt: TGTGCCAGCAGCTTAGTGCTAGCGGGGAACTACAATGAGCAGTTCTTC; CDR3aa: CASSLVLAGNYNEQFF
abundance: .; v_gene: TRBV7-9; j_gene: TRBJ1-5; d_gene: .; CDR3nt: TGTGCCAGCAGCTTAGGGCTCCAGCCCCAGCATTTT; CDR3aa: CASSLGLQPQHF
abundance: .; v_gene: TRBV4-1; j_gene: TRBJ2-2; d_gene: .; CDR3nt: TGCGCCAGCAGCCAAAGGGGTAACAGGGCATCCACCGGGGAGCTGTTTTTT; CDR3aa: CASSQRGNRASTGELFF
abundance: .; v_gene: TRBV5-4; j_gene: TRBJ2-5; d_gene: TRBD2; CDR3nt: TGTGCCAGCAGCTTCACGGGAGCGGGAGGTATACAAGAGACCCAGTACTTC; CDR3aa: CASSFTGAGGIQETQYF
abundance: .; v_gene: TRBV9; j_gene: TRBJ1-1; d_gene: TRBD1; CDR3nt: TGTGCCAGCAGCCCAGACAGGGTTAGCGCTTTCTTT; CDR3aa: CASSPDRVSAFF
abundance: .; v_gene: TRBV5-1; j_gene: TRBJ2-1; d_gene: TRBD1; CDR3nt: TGCGCCAGCAGCTTGGGGGACAGGGAGAATGAGCAGTTCTTC; CDR3aa: CASSLGDRENEQFF
abundance: .; v_gene: TRBV2; j_gene: TRBJ1-2; d_gene: .; CDR3nt: TGTGCCAGCAGTTCGAGGAACTATGGCTACACCTTC; CDR3aa: CASSSRNYGYTF
abundance: .; v_gene: TRBV7-6; j_gene: TRBJ2-1; d_gene: .; CDR3nt: TGTGCCAGCAGCCCTGGGACTCGACCCAATGAGCAGTTCTTC; CDR3aa: CASSPGTRPNEQFF
abundance: .; v_gene: TRBV7-9; j_gene: TRBJ2-7; d_gene: .; CDR3nt: TGTGCCAGCAGCGGGGTGGACTACGAGCAGTACTTC; CDR3aa: CASSGVDYEQYF
abundance: .; v_gene: TRBV18; j_gene: TRBJ2-1; d_gene: TRBD2; CDR3nt: TGTGCCAGCTCACCACCTTTCGACTCGATAGCGGGTAGCTCCTACAATGAGCAGTTCTTC; CDR3aa: CASSPPFDSIAGSSYNEQFF
abundance: .; v_gene: TRBV5-8; j_gene: TRBJ2-2; d_gene: .; CDR3nt: TGTGCCAGCAGCTTGTGGTCCGGGGAGCTGTTTTTT; CDR3aa: CASSLWSGELFF
abundance: once; v_gene: TRBV10-3; j_gene: TRBJ2-3; d_gene: TRBD2; CDR3nt: TGTGCCACAGGACTAGCGGGATCAGATACGCAGTATTTT; CDR3aa: CATGLAGSDTQYF